Listed below are T cell receptor beta chains from one sample, sequenced in a study of cytomegalovirus exposure and HLA in healthy donors. Some clones are missing from TCRdb's copy, which holds only in-frame ones; the method was immunoSEQ multiplex PCR. This sample has under 200,000 clones, with about 89% found just once. Sequences were obtained from PBMCs. The receptors shown here come from a young woman in good health and CMV-seropositive. The CDR3 runs from the conserved cysteine through the conserved F or W. The order of the fields is V gene, clone size, D gene, J gene, CDR3 DNA, CDR3 protein. A D gene is named only where the DNA matches it firmly. The size of a clone is reported for some rows only, either as once, few or many, or as a class for expanded clones.

TRBV11-3	NA	TRBD2	TRBJ2-5	TGTGCCAGCAGCATAGCATTTAGCGGGGGCCGGGAGACCCAGTACTTC	CASSIAFSGGRETQYF
TRBV10-3	NA	NA	TRBJ1-1	TGTGCCATCAGTCTTGAGGCCCTAGCTGAAGCTTTCTTT	CAISLEALAEAFF
TRBV11-2	NA	NA	TRBJ2-7	TGTGCCAGCAGCTTAGGAGTGGCCTACGAGCAGTACTTC	CASSLGVAYEQYF
TRBV19	NA	TRBD2	TRBJ2-3	TGTGCCAGTTGGTCTGGACTAGCGGGCACAGATACGCAGTATTTT	CASWSGLAGTDTQYF
TRBV27	NA	TRBD1	TRBJ2-5	TGTGCCAGCAGCGGCGTGACAGGGTGGTCGCGGGAGACCCAGTACTTC	CASSGVTGWSRETQYF
TRBV5-1	NA	NA	TRBJ2-1	TGCGCCAGCAGAGCAGGGTTCAATGAGCAGTTCTTC	CASRAGFNEQFF
TRBV6-1	NA	NA	TRBJ2-2	TGTGCCAGCAGCGGGGGACCAACAAACACCGGGGAGCTGTTTTTT	CASSGGPTNTGELFF
TRBV6-1	NA	NA	TRBJ2-7	TGTGCCAGCAGTGACGGCTACGAGCAGTACTTC	CASSDGYEQYF
TRBV15	NA	TRBD1	TRBJ1-2	TGTGCCACCAGCAGACCGGGACAGGGGGCCAATGGCTACACCTTC	CATSRPGQGANGYTF
TRBV7-2	once	TRBD1	TRBJ2-1	TGTGCCAGCAGCCCAGACAGGGACGATGAGCAGTTCTTC	CASSPDRDDEQFF
TRBV4-2	NA	NA	TRBJ2-6	TGTGCCAGCAGCCAAGATATAGCGACTTTCACTGCTGGGGCCAACGTCCTGACTTTC	CASSQDIATFTAGANVLTF
TRBV6-5	NA	TRBD1	TRBJ1-1	TGTGCCAGCAGTTACGGACAGGGCGGAACTGAAGCTTTCTTT	CASSYGQGGTEAFF
TRBV2	NA	TRBD2	TRBJ2-1	TGTGCCAGCGGCTCGGGACTACGGGGGTACAATGAGCAGTTCTTC	CASGSGLRGYNEQFF